This T cell receptor beta chain was identified in a study of shared clonotypes between healthy human individuals. Whole-study context: Participating donors consisted of a couple of women and a few men aged 18 to 49. Study-wide findings and caveats: Lower generation probabilities were found for non-shared clonotypes than for those shared by all four donors.

The CDR3 sequence is 14 residues long. Trimming cost V 0 bases and J 3 bases, with 7 bases left between them. Germline V CDR1 and CDR2: MGHRA, YSYEKL. It was CD45RO-negative cells, positively selected for CCR7, that made up naive CD8 cells, with terminally differentiated effector memory CD45RA+ cells excluded. As for this clone: Its antigen is undetermined. Other nucleotide sequences in the sample specify the same CDR3.

The assay used deep level. Each replicate PCR on the sorted subsets used roughly 210 ng DNA (around 30,000 T cell genomes). Method: immunoSEQ multiplex PCR; TCRdb's copy keeps in-frame clones and lacks some. Of roughly 2.1 million clones in the sample, 93% were seen once. This rearrangement joins TRBV4-1 to TRBJ2-3, with D hard to call. The TCR originated in a man aged 18 to 29 in good health. Some clones in this sample may be carry-over from other donors' samples. Material: naive CD8+ T cells from PBMCs. The CDR3 spells CASSQDPATDTQYF. The DNA of the CDR3 is TGCGCCAGCAGCCAAGATCCGGCTACAGATACGCAGTATTTT.